This T cell receptor (beta chain) was sequenced for a study of yellow fever vaccine responses in identical twins. The germline CDR1 and CDR2 sequences are DFQATT and SNEGSKA (reference sequence). Trimming removed 6 bases from V and 0 bases from J; junction bases left unmatched: 11. The CDR3 is 16 amino acids. Concerning this clonotype: Its matching antigen is unknown.

General study results and limits: Reported findings indicate that twins' vaccine T cell responses seemed partially convergent, partially personalized.

Each CDR3 protein is one row after TCRdb ran MiXCR on the RT-PCR reads. The data contain just under 4,000 distinct CDR3 sequences, under 85% of them singletons. This chain links TRBV20-1 with TRBJ2-7; TRBD2 aligns across 10 bases. This specimen was T cells from blood (PBMCs), unsorted or a sorted subset (not recorded which), taken before or after yellow fever vaccination (not recorded which). The receptor comes from a young woman who received the yellow fever vaccine. CDR3: CSAYGLADSISYEQYF. In DNA form, the CDR3 reads TGCAGTGCCTATGGACTAGCGGATTCCATCTCCTACGAGCAGTACTTC.